The next 3 T cell receptor beta chains were all read from a single sample in a study of shared clonotypes between healthy human individuals. The assay was immunoSEQ multiplex PCR, and TCRdb's table has in-frame clones only and misses some. This repertoire shows about 2.5 million clones, 85% to 95% found once; its top ten account for 0.3% to 0.4%. The specimen sequenced was naive CD4+ T cells from PBMCs. Subset given: CD45RA+ positively selected. The receptors derive from a man between 18 and 29 years old in good health. Some clones in this sample may be carry-over from other donors' samples.

This clone was seen just once. The V call is TRBV29-1, the J call TRBJ2-4, with unresolved D. This CDR3 contains 13 residues. The germline V gene encodes CDR1 SQVTM and CDR2 ANQGSEA. The V end lost 5 bases, the J end lost 8 bases, and 16 bases lay between the germline ends. The CDR3 coding sequence is TGCAGCGTTAAAGGGCTAGTTTTTGACATTCAGTACTTC. Translated: CSVKGLVFDIQYF.

The chain recombines TRBV4-3 with TRBJ1-5; no clear D gene. Germline values: CDR1 LGHNA, CDR2 YSLEER. This CDR3 comprises 13 residues. V lost 0 bases, J lost 5 bases, and 5 bases lay in between. CDR3 bases: TGCGCCAGCAGCCAAGATATATATCAGCCCCAGCATTTT. Protein sequence: CASSQDIYQPQHF.

The chain combines TRBV28 with TRBJ2-1, with 16 bases that match TRBD2. The CDR3 is 18 amino acids. Looked up from germline, CDR1 is MDHEN and CDR2 is SYDVKM. V lost 10 bases, J lost 2 bases, and 11 bases stayed unmatched. The DNA of the CDR3 is TGTGCCACTAGATCCGCCGGGACTAGCGGGAGGGCCTACAATGAGCAGTTCTTC. It translates to CATRSAGTSGRAYNEQFF.